Listed here are 29 T cell receptor beta chains from one sample, sequenced in a study of T cell changes during pregnancy in multiple sclerosis. Data came from immunoSEQ multiplex PCR; TCRdb stores just in-frame clones and leaves some out. This repertoire shows tens of thousands of clones, about nine tenths found once; its top ten account for approximately 0.35%. Specimen: CD4+ T cells from peripheral blood mononuclear cells, collected after pregnancy. These receptors originate from a female donor in good health, enrolled as a control in a pregnancy study.

The genes are TRBV19 and TRBJ2-7, with no clear D. The V gene lost 5 bases and the J gene lost 3 bases, with 26 bases spanning the gap. CDR3 length: 18 amino acids. Germline loops: CDR1 LNHDA, CDR2 SQIVND (reference sequence). In nucleotides, the CDR3 is TGTGCCAGTAGTTTCCGCGTGGCGGCGGCGCCAAATATCTACGAGCAGTACTTC. Translated, it gives CASSFRVAAAPNIYEQYF.

The chain recombines TRBV20-1 with TRBJ2-2; no clear D gene. Germline assignment: CDR1 DFQATT and CDR2 SNEGSKA (reference sequence). The CDR3 is 11 amino acids. The ends were cut back, 3 bases at V and 5 bases at J, with 4 bases in the middle. CDR3 nucleotides: TGCAGTGCTAGGAGAACCGGGGAGCTGTTTTTT. Its protein product is CSARRTGELFF.

The chain has TRBV19 and TRBJ2-1; 9 bases line up with TRBD2. CDR3 length equals 14 residues. V gave up 2 bases and J gave up 5 bases; unmatched junction bases: 1. CDR1 is LNHDA, CDR2 SQIVND, per germline (reference sequence). This chain's CDR3 is CASSILAGNNEQFF. The CDR3 DNA sequence: TGTGCCAGTAGTATACTAGCGGGGAACAATGAGCAGTTCTTC.

The chain uses TRBV27 and TRBJ1-6; tentative D call: TRBD1 (6 bases). CDR1 is MNHEY, CDR2 SMNVEV, per germline (reference sequence). The CDR3 sequence is 17 residues long. V shed 5 bases and J shed 2 bases, with 16 bases lying between them. For the CDR3, the DNA is TGTGCCAGCAGTCTGACAGGCCGCCTAACCTATAATTCACCCCTCCACTTT. It codes for CASSLTGRLTYNSPLHF.

The chain recombines TRBV30 with TRBJ1-1, with 7 bases fitting TRBD1. The germline V gene encodes CDR1 GTSNPN and CDR2 SVGIG (reference sequence). The CDR3 covers 13 residues. The ends lost 0 bases at V and 11 bases at J; junction bases unmatched: 9. The CDR3 nucleotides read TGTGCCTGGAGTGTGCGAGGGGGCGGGTTTGCTTTCTTT. It codes for CAWSVRGGGFAFF.

The V call is TRBV19, the J call TRBJ2-3, with D uncertain. The V and J ends lost 1 base and 3 bases respectively, with 11 bases between them. The CDR3 spans 15 residues. Germline V CDR1 and CDR2: LNHDA, SQIVND (reference sequence). This chain's CDR3 is CASSIGNSGTDTQYF. The CDR3 region has the DNA TGTGCCAGTAGTATAGGAAATTCCGGGACAGATACGCAGTATTTT. The full variable domain, with the rest looked up from reference TRBV19 and TRBJ2-3, is DGGITQSPKYLFRKEGQNVTLSCEQNLNHDAMYWYRQDPGQGLRLIYYSQIVNDFQKGDIAEGYSVSREKKESFPLTVTSAQKNPTAFYLCASSIGNSGTDTQYFGPGTRLTVL.

The V call is TRBV5-1, the J call TRBJ2-1; the match to TRBD2 covers 11 bases. The CDR3 loop spans 16 amino acids. V shed 0 bases and J 5 bases; nucleotides not matched to a gene: 4. CDR1 and CDR2 (germline): SGHRS, YFSETQ. The chain's CDR3 is CASSLGPGLADNEQFF. The CDR3 region has the DNA TGCGCCAGCAGCTTGGGGCCGGGACTAGCGGACAATGAGCAGTTCTTC.

In its sample, this clone was seen once. DNA of the CDR3: TGCAGCGCTGGCACGCAAGTTTCCTACAATGAGCAGTTCTTC. Protein product: CSAGTQVSYNEQFF. This rearrangement joins TRBV29-1 to TRBJ2-1; D is unclear. Germline V CDR1 and CDR2: SQVTM, ANQGSEA. This CDR3 spans 14 amino acids. V was pared by 7 bases and J by 1 base, with 14 bases between.

J is TRBJ2-2 and V is TRBV9; 9 bases match TRBD1. V was clipped by 0 bases and J by 3 bases; unmatched bases: 6. The germline CDR1 and CDR2 sequences are SGDLS and YYNGEE. The CDR3 spans 17 residues. The CDR3 DNA follows: TGTGCCAGCAGCGTAGAAACAGGGGGCTTGGACACCGGGGAGCTGTTTTTT. It translates to CASSVETGGLDTGELFF.

The V call is TRBV7-6, the J call TRBJ1-1, with D uncertain. Trimming shortened V by 1 base and J by 1 base, and 10 bases separated the two germline ends. The CDR3 loop spans 15 amino acids. Germline V lookup: CDR1 SGHVS, CDR2 FNYEAQ. CDR3 in DNA: TGTGCCAGCAGCTTAGAGGGAGGCCAGAACACTGAAGCTTTCTTT. Translated: CASSLEGGQNTEAFF.

This rearrangement joins TRBV14 to TRBJ2-1; a weak D match, TRBD2 (7 bases). The V end was cut by 4 bases, the J end by 5 bases, with 15 bases between. The germline CDR1 and CDR2 sequences are SGHDN and FVKESK. This CDR3 comprises 15 residues. CDR3 region: CASSRLGGADNEQFF. CDR3 nucleotide sequence: TGTGCCAGCAGCCGTTTAGGGGGGGCGGACAATGAGCAGTTCTTC.

This chain joins TRBV5-6 and TRBJ2-3; D unclear. Per germline, CDR1 SGHDT and CDR2 YYEEEE. This CDR3 is built from 14 residues. Trimming stripped 4 bases from V and 1 base from J, with 10 bases between. This CDR3 reads CASSRRVGTDTQYF. The CDR3 DNA is TGTGCCAGCAGCCGACGGGTGGGCACAGATACGCAGTATTTT.

The gene calls are TRBV7-2 and TRBJ1-1; a weak D match, TRBD1 (5 bases). Germline CDR1 reads SGHTA; CDR2 reads FQGNSA. The CDR3 sequence is 14 residues long. V was trimmed by 5 bases and J by 1 base, leaving 11 bases between them. The CDR3 region is CASSRDYTNTEAFF. Written as DNA, the CDR3 is TGTGCCAGCAGCCGGGACTATACGAACACTGAAGCTTTCTTT.

The table lists this clone with a count of one. CDR3 nucleotides: TGTGCCAGCACCCCGCGAGGGGGTCCTGGGGCCAACGTCCTGACTTTC. It specifies CASTPRGGPGANVLTF. The chain employs TRBV7-9 and TRBJ2-6, with D tentatively TRBD1 (6 bases). The CDR3 is made up of 16 amino acids. Germline V gene sequence: CDR1 SEHNR, CDR2 FQNEAQ (reference sequence). V dropped 7 bases and J dropped 2 bases, with 15 bases sitting between them.

The rearrangement links TRBV6-1 to TRBJ1-2; D is unresolved. V was trimmed by 4 bases and J by 4 bases, leaving 10 bases between them. The CDR3 length is 13 residues. Germline CDR1 MNHNS, CDR2 SASEGT. The CDR3 region has the DNA TGTGCCAGCAGTGGAGGGAACAGCTATGGCTACACCTTC. The encoded protein is CASSGGNSYGYTF.

The chain employs TRBV19 and TRBJ2-7; TRBD1 matches at 9 bases. V lost 6 bases and J lost 3; bases outside the gene matches: 9. The CDR3 covers 15 residues. Looked up from germline, CDR1 is LNHDA and CDR2 is SQIVND (reference sequence). CDR3 coding DNA: TGTGCCAGTAGCGGACCGGGACAGGGTTACTACGAGCAGTACTTC. This gives the protein CASSGPGQGYYEQYF.

The genes are TRBV11-2 and TRBJ2-5; TRBD2 agrees at 12 bases. The CDR3 totals 15 residues. J gave up 7 bases and V 5 bases, and 8 bases lay outside the gene matches. CDR1 and CDR2 (germline): SGHAT, FQNNGV. The DNA of the CDR3 is TGTGCCAGCAGCCTTACTAGCGGGGGGATAGGGACCCAGTACTTC. Its protein product is CASSLTSGGIGTQYF.

J is TRBJ2-1 and V is TRBV7-2; 7 bases align to TRBD2. V was pared by 5 bases and J by 4 bases, with 2 bases of the junction left unmatched. The CDR3 has 13 residues. Germline assignment: CDR1 SGHTA and CDR2 FQGNSA. The CDR3, as DNA: TGTGCCAGCAGCCCAGCGGGGTACAATGAGCAGTTCTTC. It encodes CASSPAGYNEQFF.

V and J are TRBV10-3 and TRBJ1-1; 10 nucleotides agree with TRBD1. The CDR3 totals 13 residues. The trim removed 5 bases at V and 6 bases at J, leaving 3 bases unmatched. Germline-derived CDR1 and CDR2 are ENHRY and SYGVKD. For the CDR3, the DNA is TGTGCCATCAGTTTGACAGGGGGCGCTGAAGCTTTCTTT. This translates into CAISLTGGAEAFF.

The chain links TRBV4-3 to TRBJ1-5; D might be TRBD1 (5 bases). V gave up 0 bases and J gave up 2 bases, with 8 bases separating them. Germline lookup yields CDR1 LGHNA and CDR2 YSLEER. The CDR3 covers 15 residues. CDR3 coding DNA: TGCGCCAGCAGCCAAGATGCACAGGGCAATCAGCCCCAGCATTTT. This codes for CASSQDAQGNQPQHF.

The chain has TRBV30 and TRBJ1-5; 9 bases agree with TRBD1. This CDR3 spans 13 amino acids. Trimming at V came to 5 bases and at J to 4 bases, leaving 3 bases not matched to a gene. The germline V gene encodes CDR1 GTSNPN and CDR2 SVGIG (reference sequence). Here the CDR3 reads CAWGQGKNQPQHF. CDR3 nucleotides: TGTGCCTGGGGACAGGGGAAAAATCAGCCCCAGCATTTT.

The V call is TRBV18, the J call TRBJ2-3; TRBD1 agrees at 8 bases. V was clipped by 4 bases and J by 1 base; unmatched bases: 7. CDR1 is KGHSH and CDR2 is LQKENI in the germline V gene. The CDR3 sequence is 16 residues long. CDR3 nucleotide sequence: TGTGCCAGCTCACAGGGACAGGCGCCTGGCACAGATACGCAGTATTTT. The encoded protein is CASSQGQAPGTDTQYF.

The chain is built from TRBV9 and TRBJ2-6; 9 bases are shared with TRBD2. The V segment lost 4 bases and the J segment 1 base; nucleotides outside the gene matches: 24. The CDR3 is 23 amino acids. Germline CDR1 SGDLS, CDR2 YYNGEE. The DNA of the CDR3 is TGTGCCAGCAGCTCCAGCCCCGTCTATAGCGGGGGCTCCCCTTGGTCTGGGGCCAACGTCCTGACTTTC. Amino acids: CASSSSPVYSGGSPWSGANVLTF.

The gene calls are TRBV18 and TRBJ2-7; D may be TRBD2 (5 bases). Per the germline V gene, CDR1 is KGHSH and CDR2 is LQKENI. V was pared by 3 bases and J by 3 bases, with 6 bases between. The CDR3 runs to 12 residues. The CDR3 protein is CASSPRDYEQYF. Here the CDR3 DNA reads TGTGCCAGCTCACCTCGGGACTACGAGCAGTACTTC.

V is TRBV2 and J is TRBJ2-1; D gene uncertain. The germline gives CDR1 SNHLY, CDR2 FYNNEI. Trimming cost V 2 bases and J 4 bases, with 3 bases left between them. This CDR3 is 12 amino acids long. CDR3: CASSEQYNEQFF. In DNA form, the CDR3 reads TGTGCCAGCAGTGAACAGTACAATGAGCAGTTCTTC. Supplemented by reference TRBV2 and TRBJ2-1, the full variable domain reads EPEVTQTPSHQVTQMGQEVILRCVPISNHLYFYWYRQILGQKVEFLVSFYNNEISEKSEIFDDQFSVERPDGSNFTLKIRSTKLEDSAMYFCASSEQYNEQFFGPGTRLTVL.

This chain uses TRBV4-1 with TRBJ2-3; the match to TRBD2 covers 8 bases. J lost 2 bases, V lost 0 bases, and 7 bases had no gene match. Germline CDR1 MGHRA, CDR2 YSYEKL. The CDR3 extends over 17 amino acids. In DNA, the CDR3 is TGCGCCAGCAGCCAAGACGGTACTAGCGGAGCCACAGATACGCAGTATTTT. This gives the protein CASSQDGTSGATDTQYF.

V is TRBV5-5 and J is TRBJ2-3, with D possibly being TRBD2 (5 bases). Germline V gene lookup returns CDR1 SGHKS and CDR2 YYEKEE (reference sequence). The CDR3 contains 16 residues. Deletions cut 3 bases from V and 6 bases from J, with 20 bases between. This chain's CDR3 is CASSSQRIFLLDTQYF. The DNA of the CDR3 is TGTGCCAGCAGCTCCCAGCGGATCTTTCTGTTGGATACGCAGTATTTT.

The chain recombines TRBV5-5 with TRBJ2-1; no clear D gene. Germline V gene sequence: CDR1 SGHKS, CDR2 YYEKEE (reference sequence). The germline V and J ends were trimmed by 4 bases and 10 bases, with 9 bases remaining between them. The CDR3 contains 11 residues. The CDR3 DNA follows: TGTGCCAGCAGCCCAAATAGCGAGCAGTTCTTC. Protein sequence: CASSPNSEQFF.

The chain joins TRBV29-1 to TRBJ2-7, with TRBD2 matching over 7 bases. In germline, CDR1 is SQVTM, CDR2 ANQGSEA. After removal of 6 bases from V and 4 bases from J, the junction contained 3 bases not matched to a gene. This CDR3 comprises 11 residues. The CDR3 protein is CSVGEGYEQYF. CDR3 DNA sequence: TGCAGCGTGGGGGAGGGTTACGAGCAGTACTTC.